This T cell receptor beta chain is drawn from a study of T cells in Graves' hyperthyroidism and ophthalmopathy. This clonotype was counted between two and nine times. Antigen unknown. RNA transcripts gave rise to amplified TCR beta CDR3 regions. TCR CDR3 underwent first-round RT-PCR with the HTBI primer set. TCRdb reprocessed the multiplex PCR reads via MiXCR and lists one record per CDR3 protein. The repertoire holds about 560,000 distinct CDR3 sequences, with less than 15% as singletons. If no ophthalmopathy progression occurred within 18 months, Graves' hyperthyroidism was stable. Study-level results: The blood repertoire included most of the expanded thyroid clonotypes above 0.001. Prediction of ophthalmopathy progression came a median about 6 months pre-onset.

V was clipped by 4 bases and J by 4 bases; unmatched bases: 5. This CDR3 is 15 amino acids long. CDR1 is LGHDT and CDR2 is YNNKEL in the germline V gene (reference sequence). Specimen: blood. The clonotype comes from a middle-aged woman with Graves' hyperthyroidism. The chain carries TRBV3-1 and TRBJ1-4, with TRBD1 identical over 8 bases. The CDR3 DNA follows: TGTGCCAGCAGCCCGGACAGGGTTCTTAATGAAAAACTGTTTTTT. Protein product: CASSPDRVLNEKLFF.